Shown below are 19 T cell receptor beta chains from a single sample sequenced in a study of cytomegalovirus exposure and HLA in healthy donors. Use of 60 Vbeta and 13 Jbeta primers characterized the PCR. TCRdb's table, derived via immunoSEQ multiplex PCR, lists solely in-frame clones and lacks some. The table records some 100,000 clones, around three quarters of them present only once. Sequencing used PBMCs. These receptors originate from a female donor in good health and CMV-seronegative.

The rearrangement joins TRBV5-1 to TRBJ1-1; perhaps TRBD1 as D (5 bases). In germline, CDR1 is SGHRS, CDR2 YFSETQ. The V gene lost 4 bases and the J gene lost 4 bases, with 11 bases spanning the gap. This CDR3 has 13 amino acids. The CDR3 is CASSPWGVTEAFF. DNA for the CDR3: TGCGCCAGCAGCCCCTGGGGGGTCACTGAAGCTTTCTTT.

The chain uses TRBV18 and TRBJ2-3; 11 bases line up with TRBD2. The CDR3 runs to 18 residues. Germline trimming cut 5 bases from V and 0 bases from J; bases unmatched to any gene: 10. Germline CDR1 is KGHSH and CDR2 is LQKENI. For the CDR3, the DNA is TGTGCCAGCTCAGCCGGACTAGCGGGTTACTCTAGCACAGATACGCAGTATTTT. This gives the protein CASSAGLAGYSSTDTQYF.

The rearrangement joins TRBV18 to TRBJ2-5, with D possibly matching TRBD2 (6 bases). Germline V gene lookup returns CDR1 KGHSH and CDR2 LQKENI. This CDR3 has 13 residues. The germline V and J ends were trimmed by 8 bases and 0 bases, with 10 bases remaining between them. The CDR3 bases are TGTGCCAGCGCCGGAGGGAACCAAGAGACCCAGTACTTC. Translation: CASAGGNQETQYF.

The V and J genes are TRBV7-9 and TRBJ1-6; 12 bases agree with TRBD1. Germline loops: CDR1 SEHNR, CDR2 FQNEAQ (reference sequence). Trimming took 1 base from V and 10 from J; bases not matched to a gene: 8. The CDR3 is 17 amino acids. CDR3 in amino acids: CASSLGVGTGGWSPLHF. In nucleotides, the CDR3 is TGTGCCAGCAGCTTAGGAGTTGGGACAGGGGGCTGGTCACCCCTCCACTTT.

The V and J genes are TRBV27 and TRBJ2-5; no clear D gene. The DNA end lines up better with TRBJ2-7; the J call may be wrong. Germline CDR1 and CDR2: MNHEY and SMNVEV (reference sequence). CDR3 size: 13 residues. The CDR3 coding sequence is TGTGCCAGCAGTTTTTTGAACTCCTACGAGCAGTACTTC. The encoded protein is CASSFLNSYEQYF.

This clone was observed a few times. The chain links TRBV6-6 to TRBJ1-1; 8 bases align to TRBD1. Trimming took 5 bases from V and 4 from J; bases not matched to a gene: 6. The germline CDR1 and CDR2 sequences are MNHNY and SVGAGI (reference sequence). The CDR3 has 14 residues. CDR3 sequence: CASSGADRGTEAFF. The CDR3 DNA is TGTGCCAGCAGTGGGGCTGACAGGGGCACTGAAGCTTTCTTT.

The chain links TRBV6-6 to TRBJ2-1; 9 nucleotides line up with TRBD2. From germline, CDR1 is MNHNY and CDR2 SVGAGI (reference sequence). V dropped 6 bases and J dropped 9; count of bases not matched to a gene: 15. The CDR3 runs to 16 residues. CDR3 loop: CASSRQASSGTGEQFF. DNA for the CDR3: TGTGCCAGCAGCCGTCAAGCCTCTAGCGGGACGGGTGAGCAGTTCTTC.

The chain links TRBV7-2 to TRBJ2-1, with D unresolved. Germline loops: CDR1 SGHTA, CDR2 FQGNSA. V was pared by 2 bases and J by 2 bases, with 4 bases between. There are 13 residues in the CDR3. The CDR3 loop reads CASSLSAYNEQFF. As DNA, the CDR3 is TGTGCCAGCAGCTTATCCGCCTACAATGAGCAGTTCTTC.

Notes on this clone: One junction end does not reproduce the germline sequence, and a read error may be involved. The genes are TRBV7-7 and TRBJ2-5; D is undetermined. The CDR3 is made up of 13 amino acids. From germline, CDR1 is SSHAT and CDR2 FNYEAQ (reference sequence). The CDR3 DNA reads TGTGCTAGCAGCTCCGTCGGTGGAGAGACCCAGTACTTC. Its protein is CASSSVGGETQYF.

This clone was picked up one time. The rearrangement links TRBV5-4 to TRBJ1-2; tentatively, D is TRBD1 (5 bases). V lost 4 bases, J lost 2 bases, and 12 bases lay in between. CDR3 length: 14 amino acids. Germline V gene sequence: CDR1 SGHNT, CDR2 YYREEE (reference sequence). The CDR3 here is CASSDVTENYGYTF. In nucleotides, the CDR3 is TGTGCCAGCAGCGATGTGACAGAGAACTATGGCTACACCTTC.

The chain is built from TRBV6-1 and TRBJ1-1; 8 nucleotides agree with TRBD1. The germline gives CDR1 MNHNS, CDR2 SASEGT. V gave up 3 bases and J gave up 8 bases; unmatched junction bases: 5. There are 13 residues in the CDR3. The CDR3 spells CASSDLWDREAFF. In DNA form, the CDR3 reads TGTGCCAGCAGTGACTTGTGGGACAGGGAAGCTTTCTTT.

The rearrangement joins TRBV20-1 to TRBJ2-5, with D unresolved. V dropped 0 bases and J dropped 7 bases, with 6 bases sitting between them. The germline CDR1 and CDR2 sequences are DFQATT and SNEGSKA (reference sequence). The CDR3 runs 11 residues. CDR3 loop: CSAREAGTQYF. CDR3 DNA: TGCAGTGCTAGAGAAGCCGGGACCCAGTACTTC.

V and J are TRBV4-3 and TRBJ2-3; 13 bases are shared with TRBD2. Germline CDR1 is LGHNA and CDR2 is YSLEER. This CDR3 has 19 residues. V lost 0 bases and J lost 5; bases outside the gene matches: 11. CDR3 residues: CASSQDGLAGVPLEDTQYF. CDR3 nucleotides: TGCGCCAGCAGCCAAGATGGACTAGCGGGGGTGCCCCTTGAAGATACGCAGTATTTT.

The chain combines TRBV7-9 with TRBJ2-7; 10 nucleotides agree with TRBD1. The CDR3 runs 13 residues. V was pared by 7 bases and J by 12 bases, with 12 bases of the junction left unmatched. Germline CDR1 reads SEHNR; CDR2 reads FQNEAQ (reference sequence). CDR3 sequence reads: CASTDATGQGMYF. CDR3 sequence (DNA): TGTGCCAGCACCGATGCTACGGGACAGGGGATGTACTTC.

The J gene is TRBJ2-1, the V gene TRBV18, with D possibly being TRBD1 (6 bases). CDR3 size: 13 residues. V was pared by 4 bases and J by 9 bases, with 13 bases between. From germline, CDR1 is KGHSH and CDR2 LQKENI. CDR3 sequence: CASSRIQGGEQFF. CDR3 nucleotide sequence: TGTGCCAGCTCACGGATACAGGGCGGTGAGCAGTTCTTC.

This sequence joins TRBV7-9 and TRBJ1-5; 7 positions match TRBD1. The CDR3 is 16 amino acids. The ends lost 0 bases at V and 5 bases at J; junction bases unmatched: 7. The germline gives CDR1 SEHNR, CDR2 FQNEAQ (reference sequence). CDR3 coding DNA: TGTGCCAGCAGCTTAGCGCGGGACAGTCGCTATCAGCCCCAGCATTTT. As protein: CASSLARDSRYQPQHF. Full variable domain (remainder filled in from reference TRBV7-9 and TRBJ1-5): DTGVSQNPRHKITKRGQNVTFRCDPISEHNRLYWYRQTLGQGPEFLTYFQNEAQLEKSRLLSDRFSAERPKGSFSTLEIQRTEQGDSAMYLCASSLARDSRYQPQHFGDGTRLSIL.

The chain joins TRBV7-2 to TRBJ1-6; D might be TRBD1 (5 bases). The CDR3 covers 14 residues. CDR1 SGHTA and CDR2 FQGNSA come from the germline V gene. V was pared by 4 bases and J by 8 bases, with 12 bases between. In nucleotides, the CDR3 is TGTGCCAGCAGCTCCACGACGGGGGATTCACCCCTCCACTTT. It yields the protein CASSSTTGDSPLHF.

This clone was recorded a few times. The gene calls are TRBV5-1 and TRBJ1-1, with D hard to call. The germline gives CDR1 SGHRS, CDR2 YFSETQ. The CDR3 is made up of 12 amino acids. V lost 6 bases, J lost 2 bases, and 8 bases lay in between. CDR3 sequence: CASTDSNTEAFF. The CDR3 DNA reads TGCGCCAGCACGGACTCAAACACTGAAGCTTTCTTT.

This rearrangement joins TRBV11-1 to TRBJ2-1; 7 nucleotides line up with TRBD2. Trimming at V came to 1 base and at J to 0 bases, leaving 6 bases not matched to a gene. In germline, CDR1 is SGHAT, CDR2 FQDESV (reference sequence). There are 17 residues in the CDR3. The CDR3 protein is CASSLGGGGSSYNEQFF. CDR3 in DNA: TGTGCCAGCAGCTTAGGCGGGGGAGGGAGCTCCTACAATGAGCAGTTCTTC.